Following are 3 T cell receptor beta chains from one sample sequenced in a study of shared clonotypes between healthy human individuals. Sequencing was performed with immunoSEQ multiplex PCR; in TCRdb, only in-frame clones are kept and a portion is missing. This table holds roughly 1 million clones, approximately 68% found once. The sequenced material came from memory CD4+ T cells sorted from blood. This sample's subset: CD45RA-negative fraction. The receptors here all came from a man in his late teens or twenties in good health.

The V and J genes are TRBV6-5 and TRBJ2-2, with TRBD1 matching over 7 bases. Germline CDR1 is MNHEY and CDR2 is SVGAGI. The CDR3 sequence is 15 residues long. Trimming at V came to 2 bases and at J to 4 bases, leaving 4 bases not matched to a gene. CDR3 amino acids: CASSYGQVSTGELFF. CDR3 in DNA: TGTGCCAGCAGTTACGGACAGGTGAGCACCGGGGAGCTGTTTTTT.

The rearrangement uses TRBV5-3 and TRBJ2-7; 7 nucleotides line up with TRBD1. TRBV5-3 belongs to the ORF category, with a function that is uncertain. Losses at the gene ends were 5 bases for V and 3 bases for J; bases not matched to a gene: 5. The CDR3 has 13 residues. The CDR3 coding sequence is TGTGCCAGAAGGGGTTCAGGGGGCTACGAGCAGTACTTC. Its protein is CARRGSGGYEQYF.

The genes are TRBV6-5 and TRBJ2-3, with 9 bases identical to TRBD1. Germline CDR1 MNHEY, CDR2 SVGAGI. Trimming took 9 bases from V and 7 from J; bases not matched to a gene: 8. The CDR3 covers 13 residues. CDR3 loop: CASTGTGTHTQYF. The CDR3 DNA follows: TGTGCCAGTACCGGGACAGGGACGCATACGCAGTATTTT.